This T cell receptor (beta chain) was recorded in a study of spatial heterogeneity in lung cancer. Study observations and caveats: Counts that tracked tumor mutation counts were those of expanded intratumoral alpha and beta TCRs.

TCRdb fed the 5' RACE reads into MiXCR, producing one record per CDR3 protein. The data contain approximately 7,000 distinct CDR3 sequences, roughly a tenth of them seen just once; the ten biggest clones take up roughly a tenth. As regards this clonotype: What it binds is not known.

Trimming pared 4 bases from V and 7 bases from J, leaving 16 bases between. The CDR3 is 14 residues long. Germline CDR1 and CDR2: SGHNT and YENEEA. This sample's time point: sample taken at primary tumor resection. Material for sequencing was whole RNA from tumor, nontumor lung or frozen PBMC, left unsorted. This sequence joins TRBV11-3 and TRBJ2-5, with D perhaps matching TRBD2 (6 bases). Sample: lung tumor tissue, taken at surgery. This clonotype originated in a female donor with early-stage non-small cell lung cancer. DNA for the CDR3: TGTGCCAGCAGCTCGCGCGGAGTCGGGGGGACCCAGTACTTC. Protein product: CASSSRGVGGTQYF. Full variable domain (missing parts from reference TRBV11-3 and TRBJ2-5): EAGVVQSPRYKIIEKKQPVAFWCNPISGHNTLYWYLQNLGQGPELLIRYENEEAVDDSQLPKDRFSAERLKGVDSTLKIQPAELGDSAVYLCASSSRGVGGTQYFGPGTRLLVL.